What follows is one T cell receptor (beta chain) and its context. Antigen: not known. The sample comes from a study of siplizumab effects on memory and regulatory T cells. Study-wide results and caveats: Naive-or-memory phenotypes were unassignable for roughly 75-95% of proliferating CD4+ or CD8+ clones. Mappable alloreactive CD4+ clones averaged approximately 62% Treg-derived with siplizumab versus approximately 25% in controls. Naive T cells seemed more diverse than memory cells and seemed major alloresponse contributors.

Each sample contributed approximately 96,000 TCR templates to the assay. TCRdb's copy holds only in-frame clones and misses some; the assay was immunoSEQ multiplex PCR. The table lists some 120,000 clones, 90% to 95% of them singletons. This CDR3 comprises 13 residues. V was pared by 6 bases and J by 6 bases, with 9 bases between. Germline loops: CDR1 SNHLY, CDR2 FYNNEI. The receptor comes from a human donor in good health. This chain links TRBV2 with TRBJ1-6; D gene uncertain. Material: non-Treg CD4+ T cells sorted from blood. CDR3 loop: CASSEDLNSPLHF. The CDR3 nucleotides are TGTGCCAGCAGCGAGGATCTTAATTCACCCCTCCACTTT.